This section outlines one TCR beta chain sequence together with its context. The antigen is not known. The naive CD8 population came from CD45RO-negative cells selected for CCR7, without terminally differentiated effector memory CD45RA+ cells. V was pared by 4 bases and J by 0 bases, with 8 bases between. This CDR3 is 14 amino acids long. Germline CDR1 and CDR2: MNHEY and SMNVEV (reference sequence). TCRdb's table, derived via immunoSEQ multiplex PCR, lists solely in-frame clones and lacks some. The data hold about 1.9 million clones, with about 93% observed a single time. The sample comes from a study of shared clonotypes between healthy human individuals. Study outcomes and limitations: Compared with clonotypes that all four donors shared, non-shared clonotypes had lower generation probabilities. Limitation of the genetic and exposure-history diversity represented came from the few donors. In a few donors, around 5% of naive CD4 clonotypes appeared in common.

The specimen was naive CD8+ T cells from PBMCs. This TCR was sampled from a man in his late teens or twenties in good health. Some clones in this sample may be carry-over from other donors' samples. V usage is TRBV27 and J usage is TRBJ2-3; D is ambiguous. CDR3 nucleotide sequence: TGTGCCAGCAGTTCGAAGTTCAGCACAGATACGCAGTATTTT. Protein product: CASSSKFSTDTQYF.